This T cell receptor beta chain was recovered during a study of T cells in Graves' hyperthyroidism and ophthalmopathy. V shed 5 bases, J shed 3 bases, and the junction held 4 bases outside the gene matches. Germline CDR1 SGHTA, CDR2 FQGNSA. The CDR3 is made up of 14 amino acids. Criteria for exclusion of patients were uncontrolled infection, other autoimmune disease, pregnancy or lactation. Diagnosis rested on symptoms, serum thyroxine and TRAb, thyroid ultrasound, and orbital computed tomography. General study results and limits: Clonotypes that were expanded in thyroid above 0.001 mostly appeared in blood too. Separating ophthalmopathy from stable hyperthyroidism was achieved by a 13 V-J model.

Authors of the study amplified TCR beta CDR3 regions from RNA transcripts. The HTBI primer set was used in a first-round RT-PCR of the TCR CDR3. TCRdb re-called the multiplex PCR reads with MiXCR, one entry per CDR3 protein. The sample has 490,000 or so distinct CDR3 sequences, approximately 49% seen once. This clonotype came up a few times. Its antigen is currently unknown. This rearrangement joins TRBV7-2 to TRBJ2-7; TRBD1 agrees at 10 bases. This clonotype originated in an adult woman with Graves' disease, either hyperthyroidism or ophthalmopathy (not recorded which). Sequencing was carried out using peripheral blood or thyroid tissue (not recorded which). CDR3 sequence reads: CASSPWTGGYEQYF. The DNA of the CDR3 is TGTGCCAGCAGCCCTTGGACAGGGGGCTACGAGCAGTACTTC. Looking up the rest from reference TRBV7-2 and TRBJ2-7 gives the full variable domain: GAGVSQSPSNKVTEKGKDVELRCDPISGHTALYWYRQSLGQGLEFLIYFQGNSAPDKSGLPSDRFSAERTGGSVSTLTIQRTQQEDSAVYLCASSPWTGGYEQYFGPGTRLTVT.